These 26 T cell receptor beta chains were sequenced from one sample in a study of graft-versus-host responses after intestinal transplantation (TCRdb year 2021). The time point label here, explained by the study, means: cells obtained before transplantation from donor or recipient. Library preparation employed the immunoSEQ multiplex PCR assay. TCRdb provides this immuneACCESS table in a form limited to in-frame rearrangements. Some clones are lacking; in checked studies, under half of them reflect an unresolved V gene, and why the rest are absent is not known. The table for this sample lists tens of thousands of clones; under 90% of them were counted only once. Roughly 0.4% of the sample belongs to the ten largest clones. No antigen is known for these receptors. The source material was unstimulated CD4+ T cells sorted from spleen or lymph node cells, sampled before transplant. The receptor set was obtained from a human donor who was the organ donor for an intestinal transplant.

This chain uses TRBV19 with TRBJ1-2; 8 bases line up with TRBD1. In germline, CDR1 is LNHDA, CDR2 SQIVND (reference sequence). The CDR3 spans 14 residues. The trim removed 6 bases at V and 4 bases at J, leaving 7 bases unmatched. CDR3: CASREQGGVYGYTF. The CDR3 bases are TGTGCCAGTAGAGAACAGGGGGGGGTCTATGGCTACACCTTC.

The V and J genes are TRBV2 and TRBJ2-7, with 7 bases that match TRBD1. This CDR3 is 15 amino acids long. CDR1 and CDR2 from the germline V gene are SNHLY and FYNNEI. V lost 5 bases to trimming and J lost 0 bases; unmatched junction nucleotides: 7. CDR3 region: CASSRQGVGSYEQYV. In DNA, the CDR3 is TGTGCCAGCAGTCGTCAGGGGGTAGGCTCCTACGAGCAGTACGTC.

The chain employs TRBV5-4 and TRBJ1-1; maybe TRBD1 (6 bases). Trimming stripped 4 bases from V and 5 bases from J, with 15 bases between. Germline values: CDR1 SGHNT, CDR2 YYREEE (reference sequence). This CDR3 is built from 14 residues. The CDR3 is CASSQGTFGTEAFF. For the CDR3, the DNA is TGTGCCAGCAGCCAGGGGACATTCGGGACTGAAGCTTTCTTT. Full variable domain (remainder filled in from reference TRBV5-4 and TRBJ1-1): ETGVTQSPTHLIKTRGQQVTLRCSSQSGHNTVSWYQQALGQGPQFIFQYYREEENGRGNFPPRFSGLQFPNYSSELNVNALELDDSALYLCASSQGTFGTEAFFGQGTRLTVV.

Here the CDR3 DNA reads TGTGCCTGGAGTTGGGGACAGGGGGGAGAGCAGTACGTC. Translated: CAWSWGQGGEQYV. J is TRBJ2-7 and V is TRBV30; 11 nucleotides agree with TRBD1. Germline CDR1 GTSNPN, CDR2 SVGIG (reference sequence). The CDR3 spans 13 residues. With 2 bases clipped from V and 7 bases from J, the junction kept 4 bases outside the gene matches.

The CDR3 DNA sequence: TGCGCCAGCAGCCAATTACGGAGAGGCATGAATTCACCCCTCCACTTT. It codes for CASSQLRRGMNSPLHF. The rearrangement links TRBV4-1 to TRBJ1-6; no reliable D call. CDR1 MGHRA and CDR2 YSYEKL come from the germline V gene. V gave up 2 bases and J gave up 7 bases, with 15 bases separating them. CDR3 length: 16 residues.

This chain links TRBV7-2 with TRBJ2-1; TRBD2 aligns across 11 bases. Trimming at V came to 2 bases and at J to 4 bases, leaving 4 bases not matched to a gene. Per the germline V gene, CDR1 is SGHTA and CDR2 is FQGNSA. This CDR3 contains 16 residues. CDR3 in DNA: TGTGCCAGCAGCTTAACTCTAGCGGGGGGTTACAATGAGCAGTTCTTC. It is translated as CASSLTLAGGYNEQFF.

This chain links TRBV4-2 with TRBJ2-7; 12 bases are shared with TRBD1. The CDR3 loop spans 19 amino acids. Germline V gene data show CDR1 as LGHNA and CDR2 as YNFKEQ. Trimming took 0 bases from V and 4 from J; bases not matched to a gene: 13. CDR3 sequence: CASSQDSPNSGQGAYEQYV. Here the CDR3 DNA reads TGTGCCAGCAGCCAAGACTCTCCGAATTCGGGACAGGGGGCTTACGAGCAGTACGTC.

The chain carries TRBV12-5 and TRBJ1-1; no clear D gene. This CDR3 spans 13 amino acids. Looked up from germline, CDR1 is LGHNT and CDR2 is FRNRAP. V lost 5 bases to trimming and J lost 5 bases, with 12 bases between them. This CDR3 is CASGVGIGTEAFF. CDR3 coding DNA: TGTGCTAGTGGTGTCGGGATCGGGACTGAAGCTTTCTTT. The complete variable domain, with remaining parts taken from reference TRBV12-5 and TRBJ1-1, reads DARVTQTPRHKVTEMGQEVTMRCQPILGHNTVFWYRQTMMQGLELLAYFRNRAPLDDSGMPKDRFSAEMPDATLATLKIQPSEPRDSAVYFCASGVGIGTEAFFGQGTRLTVV.

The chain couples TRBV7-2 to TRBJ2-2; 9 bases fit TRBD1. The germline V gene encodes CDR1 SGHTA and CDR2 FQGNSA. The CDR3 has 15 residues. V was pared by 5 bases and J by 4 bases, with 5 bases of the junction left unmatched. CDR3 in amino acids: CASSPDRGFTGELFF. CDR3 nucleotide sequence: TGTGCCAGCAGCCCGGACAGGGGCTTCACCGGGGAGCTGTTTTTT.

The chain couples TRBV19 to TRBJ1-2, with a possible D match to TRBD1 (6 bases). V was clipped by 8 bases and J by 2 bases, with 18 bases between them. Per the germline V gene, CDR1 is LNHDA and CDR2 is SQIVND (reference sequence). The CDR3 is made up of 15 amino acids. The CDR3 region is CASGDPRGRNYGYTF. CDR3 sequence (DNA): TGTGCCAGTGGGGACCCCAGGGGTCGGAACTATGGCTACACCTTC.

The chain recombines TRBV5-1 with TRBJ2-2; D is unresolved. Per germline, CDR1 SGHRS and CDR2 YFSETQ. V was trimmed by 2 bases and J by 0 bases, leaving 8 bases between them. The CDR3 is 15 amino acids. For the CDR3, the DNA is TGCGCCAGCAGCTTCTACTCTACGAACACCGGGGAGCTGTTTTTT. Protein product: CASSFYSTNTGELFF. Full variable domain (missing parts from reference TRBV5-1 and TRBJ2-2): KAGVTQTPRYLIKTRGQQVTLSCSPISGHRSVSWYQQTPGQGLQFLFEYFSETQRNKGNFPGRFSGRQFSNSRSEMNVSTLELGDSALYLCASSFYSTNTGELFFGEGSRLTVL.

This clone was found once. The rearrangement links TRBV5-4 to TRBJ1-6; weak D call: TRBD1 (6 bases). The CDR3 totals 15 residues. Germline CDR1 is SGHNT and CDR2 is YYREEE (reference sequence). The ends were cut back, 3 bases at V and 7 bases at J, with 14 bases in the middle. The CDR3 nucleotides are TGTGCCAGCAGCTCCGGGACACACAGAAATTCACCCCTCCACTTT. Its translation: CASSSGTHRNSPLHF.

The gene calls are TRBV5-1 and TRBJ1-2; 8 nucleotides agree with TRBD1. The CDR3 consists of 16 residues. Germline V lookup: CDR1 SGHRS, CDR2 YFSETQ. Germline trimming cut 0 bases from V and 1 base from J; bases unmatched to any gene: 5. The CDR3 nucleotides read TGCGCCAGCAGCTTGGGAGGGACAGGATTTAACTATGGCTACACCTTC. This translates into CASSLGGTGFNYGYTF.

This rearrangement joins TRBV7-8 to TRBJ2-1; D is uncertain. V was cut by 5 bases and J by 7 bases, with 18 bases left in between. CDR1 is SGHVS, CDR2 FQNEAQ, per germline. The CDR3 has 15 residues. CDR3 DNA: TGTGCCAGCAGCCCCGTTGGGCGTACGCGAAATGAGCAGTTCTTC. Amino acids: CASSPVGRTRNEQFF.

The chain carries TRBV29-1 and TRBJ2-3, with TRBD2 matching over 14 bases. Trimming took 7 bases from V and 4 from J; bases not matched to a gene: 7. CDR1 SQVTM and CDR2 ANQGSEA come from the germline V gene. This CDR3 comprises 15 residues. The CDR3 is CSGDPGLAGADTQYF. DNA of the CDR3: TGCAGCGGGGACCCGGGACTAGCGGGGGCAGATACGCAGTATTTT.

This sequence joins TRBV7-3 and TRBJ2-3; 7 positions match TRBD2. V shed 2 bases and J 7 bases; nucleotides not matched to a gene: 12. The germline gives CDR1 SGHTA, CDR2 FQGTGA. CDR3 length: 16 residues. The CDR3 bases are TGTGCCAGCAGCTTAGGTAGTGGGAGCGGGGAAAATACGCAGTATTTT. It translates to CASSLGSGSGENTQYF.

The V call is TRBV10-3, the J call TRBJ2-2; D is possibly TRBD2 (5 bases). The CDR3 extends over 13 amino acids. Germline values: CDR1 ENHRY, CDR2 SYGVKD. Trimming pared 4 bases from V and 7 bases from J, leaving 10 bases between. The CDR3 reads CAISGTGVGELFF. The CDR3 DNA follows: TGTGCCATCAGTGGTACCGGGGTCGGGGAGCTGTTTTTT.

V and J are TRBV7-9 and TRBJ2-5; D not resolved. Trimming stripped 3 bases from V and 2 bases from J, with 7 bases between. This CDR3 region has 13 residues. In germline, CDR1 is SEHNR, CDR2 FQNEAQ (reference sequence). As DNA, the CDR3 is TGTGCCAGCAGCTTTCGTCAGCAAGAGACCCAGTACTTC. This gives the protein CASSFRQQETQYF. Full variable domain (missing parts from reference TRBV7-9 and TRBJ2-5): DTGVSQNPRHKITKRGQNVTFRCDPISEHNRLYWYRQTLGQGPEFLTYFQNEAQLEKSRLLSDRFSAERPKGSFSTLEIQRTEQGDSAMYLCASSFRQQETQYFGPGTRLLVL.

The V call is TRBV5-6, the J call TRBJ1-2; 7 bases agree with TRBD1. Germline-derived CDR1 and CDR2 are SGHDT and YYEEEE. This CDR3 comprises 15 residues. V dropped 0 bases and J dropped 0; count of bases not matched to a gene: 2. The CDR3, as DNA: TGTGCCAGCAGCTTGGTGGACAGGCCTAACTATGGCTACACCTTC. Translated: CASSLVDRPNYGYTF.

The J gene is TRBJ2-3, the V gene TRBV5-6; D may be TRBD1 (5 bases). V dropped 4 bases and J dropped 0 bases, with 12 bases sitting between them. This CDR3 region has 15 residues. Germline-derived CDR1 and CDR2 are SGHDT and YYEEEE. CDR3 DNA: TGTGCCAGCAGCCAGGGAAAGGGAAGCACAGATACGCAGTATTTT. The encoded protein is CASSQGKGSTDTQYF.

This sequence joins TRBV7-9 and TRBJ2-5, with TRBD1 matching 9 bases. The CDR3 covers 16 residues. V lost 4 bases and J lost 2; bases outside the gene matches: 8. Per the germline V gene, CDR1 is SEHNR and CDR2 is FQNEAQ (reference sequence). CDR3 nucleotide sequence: TGTGCCAGCAGCTCCTCCGGGACAGGGAAACAAGAGACCCAGTACTTC. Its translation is CASSSSGTGKQETQYF.

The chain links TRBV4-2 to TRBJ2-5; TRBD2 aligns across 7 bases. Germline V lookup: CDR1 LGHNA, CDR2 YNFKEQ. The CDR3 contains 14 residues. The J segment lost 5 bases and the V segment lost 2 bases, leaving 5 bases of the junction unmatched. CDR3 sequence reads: CASSQPGGSETQYF. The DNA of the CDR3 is TGTGCCAGCAGCCAACCCGGGGGGTCTGAGACCCAGTACTTC.

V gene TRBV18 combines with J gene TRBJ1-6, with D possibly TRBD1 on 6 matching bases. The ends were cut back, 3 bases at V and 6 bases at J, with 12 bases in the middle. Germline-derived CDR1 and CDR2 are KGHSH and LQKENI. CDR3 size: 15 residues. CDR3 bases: TGTGCCAGCTCACCCTTACAGGGTAGTAATTCACCCCTCCACTTT. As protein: CASSPLQGSNSPLHF.

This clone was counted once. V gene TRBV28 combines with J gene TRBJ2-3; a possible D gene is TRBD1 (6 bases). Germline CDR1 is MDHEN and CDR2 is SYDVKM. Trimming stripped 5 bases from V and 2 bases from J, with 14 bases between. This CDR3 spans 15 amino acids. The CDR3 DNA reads TGTGCCAGCAGTCCTCAGGACAGCCTCACAGATACGCAGTATTTT. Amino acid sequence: CASSPQDSLTDTQYF.

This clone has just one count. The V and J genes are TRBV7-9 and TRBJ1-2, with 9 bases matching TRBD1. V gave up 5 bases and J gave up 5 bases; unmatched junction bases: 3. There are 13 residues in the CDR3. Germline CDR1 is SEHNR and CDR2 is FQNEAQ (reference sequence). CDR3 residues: CASSLGTGYGYTF. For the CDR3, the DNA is TGTGCCAGCAGCCTGGGGACAGGGTATGGCTACACCTTC.

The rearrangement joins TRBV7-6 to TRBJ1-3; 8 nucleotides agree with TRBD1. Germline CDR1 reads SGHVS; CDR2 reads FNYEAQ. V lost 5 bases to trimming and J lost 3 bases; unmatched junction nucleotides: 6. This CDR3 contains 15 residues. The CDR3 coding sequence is TGTGCCAGCAGCCTCGGACAGGGAAGTGGAAACACCATATATTTT. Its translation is CASSLGQGSGNTIYF.